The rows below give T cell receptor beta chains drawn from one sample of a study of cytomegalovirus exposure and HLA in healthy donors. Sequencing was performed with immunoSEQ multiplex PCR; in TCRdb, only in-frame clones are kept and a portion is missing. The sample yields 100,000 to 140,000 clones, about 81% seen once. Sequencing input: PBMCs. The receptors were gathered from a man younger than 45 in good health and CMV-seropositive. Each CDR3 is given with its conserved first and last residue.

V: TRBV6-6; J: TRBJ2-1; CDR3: CASSPFLVYNEQFF
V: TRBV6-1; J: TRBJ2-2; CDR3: CASSERALSGGRNTGELFF
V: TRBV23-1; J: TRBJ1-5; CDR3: CASSLTGVNQPQHF
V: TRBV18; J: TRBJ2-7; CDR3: CASSPPEGTAVTYEQYF
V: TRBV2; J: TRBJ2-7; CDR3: CASSEIRTGRYEQYF
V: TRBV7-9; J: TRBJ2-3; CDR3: CASSSSVTREGVNTQYF
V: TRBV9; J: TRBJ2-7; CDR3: CASSPNRGPYEQYF
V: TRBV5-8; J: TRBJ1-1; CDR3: CASSPGTFEAFF
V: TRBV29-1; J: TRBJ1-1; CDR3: CSVTRNEAFF
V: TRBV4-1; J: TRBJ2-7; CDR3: CASSSGQGEGYEQYF
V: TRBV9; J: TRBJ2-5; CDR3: CASSVSGGWETQYF
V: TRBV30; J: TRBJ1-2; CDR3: CAWRRSLAGNYGYTF
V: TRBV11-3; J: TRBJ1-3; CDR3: CASSLSAASGNTIYF
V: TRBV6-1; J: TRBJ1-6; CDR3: CASSEQLTGLDSPLHF
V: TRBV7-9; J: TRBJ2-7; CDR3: CSSSSWGGIDEQYF
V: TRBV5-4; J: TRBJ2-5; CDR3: CASSLEPGKETQYF
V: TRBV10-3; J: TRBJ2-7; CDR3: CAISESTAYEQYF
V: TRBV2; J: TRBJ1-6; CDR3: CASSEQGAGSPLHF
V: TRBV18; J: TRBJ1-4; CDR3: CASSPVAEYSNEKLFF
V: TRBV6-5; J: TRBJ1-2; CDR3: CASSPSDRPYGYTF
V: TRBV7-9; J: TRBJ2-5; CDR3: CASSFRGASGGETQYF
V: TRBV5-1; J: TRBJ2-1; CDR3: CASTLAGEYNEQFF
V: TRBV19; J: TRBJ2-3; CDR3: CASSLRQFTDTQYF
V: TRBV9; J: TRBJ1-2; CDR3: CASSATGRATLDGYTF
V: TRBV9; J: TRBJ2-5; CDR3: CASSVGAGQETQYF
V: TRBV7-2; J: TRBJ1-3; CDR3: CASSLGTQISGNTIYF
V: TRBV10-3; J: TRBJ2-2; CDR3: CAIRPGLAGGPPRTGELFF
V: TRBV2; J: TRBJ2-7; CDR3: CASSGSGHLYEQYF
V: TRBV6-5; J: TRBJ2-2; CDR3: CASSKQGFTGELFF
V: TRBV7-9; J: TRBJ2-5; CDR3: CASRAVRGRGQETQYF
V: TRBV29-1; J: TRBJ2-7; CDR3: CSVVSDRGTYEQYF
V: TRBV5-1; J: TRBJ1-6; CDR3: CASSLMTGRNSPLHF
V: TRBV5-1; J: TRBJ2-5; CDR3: CASSLGGQGQAETQYF
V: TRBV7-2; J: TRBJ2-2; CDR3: CASSLYWQGGTGELFF
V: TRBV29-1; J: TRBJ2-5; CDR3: CSVTQVGETQYF
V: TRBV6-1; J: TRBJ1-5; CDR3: CASSAGTGETQPQHF
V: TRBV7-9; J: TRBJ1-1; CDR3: CASRLPGQGFSSANTEAFF
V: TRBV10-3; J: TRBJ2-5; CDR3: CAISESGTSGGETQYF
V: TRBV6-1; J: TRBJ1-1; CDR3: CASPPSSSENTEAFF
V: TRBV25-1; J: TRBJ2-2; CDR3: CASSEEAQRGTPPGELFF
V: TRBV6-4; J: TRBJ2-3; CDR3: CASRRTGSLTDTQYF
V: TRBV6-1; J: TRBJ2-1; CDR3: CASSERDNPYNEQFF
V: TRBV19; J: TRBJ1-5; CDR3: CASSINNQPQHF
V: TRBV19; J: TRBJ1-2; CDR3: CASSISGQGYNYGYTF
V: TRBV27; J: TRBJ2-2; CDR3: CASSTTGELFF
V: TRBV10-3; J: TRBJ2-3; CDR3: CAISVGDTQYF
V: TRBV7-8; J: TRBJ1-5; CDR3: CASSLKLGQNNQPQHF
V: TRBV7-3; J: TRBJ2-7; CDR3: CASRTIAGDGLLF
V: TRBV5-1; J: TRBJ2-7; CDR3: CASSHGTGERGYF
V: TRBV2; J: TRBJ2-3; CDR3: CSQGGGDTQYF
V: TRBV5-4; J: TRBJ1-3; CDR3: CASSLIGVSGNTIYF
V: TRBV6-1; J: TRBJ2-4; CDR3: CASSGRSLAGGLLAKNIQYF
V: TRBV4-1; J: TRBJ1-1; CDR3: CASSQTVNTEAFF
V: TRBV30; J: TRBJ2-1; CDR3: CAWSGDTYNEQFF
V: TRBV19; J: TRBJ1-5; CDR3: CASMTGTGQPQHF
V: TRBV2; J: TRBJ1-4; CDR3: CASSTTGRNEKLFF
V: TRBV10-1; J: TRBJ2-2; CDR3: CASSDDSPAGTGELFF
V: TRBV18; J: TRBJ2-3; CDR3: CASSPPSADTQYF